This T cell receptor beta chain was recovered during a study of CD8+ T cells in alopecia areata. The treatment: oral pan-JAK inhibitor, 5-10 mg twice daily. Extracted RNA was reverse transcribed, and the resulting cDNA served as sequencing template. The data were produced by immunoSEQ multiplex PCR, yet TCRdb's version contains in-frame clones alone and is incomplete. Here the sample spans 90,000 to 100,000 clones, approximately 60% being singletons. The CDR3 is made up of 15 amino acids. V lost 1 base to trimming and J lost 1 base, with 11 bases between them. Germline CDR1 reads SGHNT; CDR2 reads YYREEE (reference sequence).

The source material was CD8+ T cells sorted from blood, sampled at week 4, from a patient treated with tofacitinib. This chain connects TRBV5-4 to TRBJ1-1; perhaps TRBD1 as D (6 bases). This TCR was recovered from a human donor with alopecia areata. The CDR3 DNA reads TGTGCCAGCAGCTTGCTACAGGGTGGGAACACTGAAGCTTTCTTT. It codes for CASSLLQGGNTEAFF.